The 32 T cell receptor beta chains below were found in one sample sequenced in a study of T cell responses to AZD1222 COVID-19 vaccine. This table comes from immunoSEQ multiplex PCR, and its TCRdb copy is limited to in-frame clones, with some not included. The sample lists roughly 130,000 clones, 75% to 95% occurring once. The specimen comprised peripheral blood, sampled on day 0 of AZD1222 vaccination. Every receptor here comes from an adult in good health.

The chain recombines TRBV13 with TRBJ2-1; the match to TRBD2 covers 8 bases. V dropped 0 bases and J dropped 4; count of bases not matched to a gene: 2. Per germline, CDR1 PRHDT and CDR2 FYEKMQ (reference sequence). CDR3 length: 15 residues. Written as DNA, the CDR3 is TGTGCCAGCAGCTTAGGGGTAGCGGGGTACAATGAGCAGTTCTTC. Translated: CASSLGVAGYNEQFF.

Here the CDR3 reads CASSGTSGRVGEQFF. CDR3 nucleotide sequence: TGTGCCAGCAGCGGGACTAGCGGGAGGGTTGGTGAGCAGTTCTTC. The rearrangement links TRBV5-5 to TRBJ2-1; 16 nucleotides align to TRBD2. With 4 bases clipped from V and 9 bases from J, the junction kept 4 bases outside the gene matches. Germline V gives CDR1 SGHKS, CDR2 YYEKEE (reference sequence). The CDR3 is made up of 15 amino acids.

J is TRBJ1-5 and V is TRBV18, with D unresolved. CDR3 length equals 12 residues. Germline V CDR1 and CDR2: KGHSH, LQKENI. V was trimmed by 3 bases and J by 8 bases, leaving 8 bases between them. This CDR3 is CASSPRDEPQHF. DNA for the CDR3: TGTGCCAGCTCACCGCGCGATGAGCCCCAGCATTTT.

The J gene is TRBJ1-2, the V gene TRBV27; D is unresolved. Trimming stripped 0 bases from V and 4 bases from J, with 9 bases between. CDR3 size: 14 residues. CDR1 MNHEY and CDR2 SMNVEV come from the germline V gene (reference sequence). CDR3 DNA: TGTGCCAGCAGTTTATCACCGGGATCCTATGGCTACACCTTC. It is translated as CASSLSPGSYGYTF.

In this sample, this clone turned up a few times. The chain carries TRBV13 and TRBJ2-1; 9 bases fit TRBD2. Losses at the gene ends were 6 bases for V and 4 bases for J; bases not matched to a gene: 7. This CDR3 region has 15 residues. Germline V gene lookup returns CDR1 PRHDT and CDR2 FYEKMQ (reference sequence). CDR3 residues: CASSYSGRPYNEQFF. The CDR3 nucleotides read TGTGCCAGCAGTTATAGCGGGAGACCGTACAATGAGCAGTTCTTC.

The V and J genes are TRBV5-5 and TRBJ1-1; 7 nucleotides agree with TRBD1. The length of the CDR3 is 15 residues. Germline trimming cut 4 bases from V and 2 bases from J; bases unmatched to any gene: 8. Germline assignment: CDR1 SGHKS and CDR2 YYEKEE (reference sequence). The CDR3 nucleotides are TGTGCCAGCAGCGCACAGGGGCTCGACAACACTGAAGCTTTCTTT. Translated: CASSAQGLDNTEAFF.

The chain joins TRBV15 to TRBJ1-4; no clear D. V lost 0 bases to trimming and J lost 5 bases, with 7 bases between them. Germline V gives CDR1 LNHNV, CDR2 YYDKDF (reference sequence). The CDR3 is 14 residues long. This chain's CDR3 is CATSRDIGNEKLFF. The CDR3, as DNA: TGTGCCACCAGCAGAGATATCGGGAATGAAAAACTGTTTTTT.

On this clone itself: Other DNA sequences within the sample encode an identical CDR3. The chain couples TRBV4-2 to TRBJ2-1; possibly TRBD2 for D (6 bases). Per the germline V gene, CDR1 is LGHNA and CDR2 is YNFKEQ. The CDR3 length is 15 residues. V lost 0 bases and J 0 bases, leaving 6 bases between the germline ends. This CDR3 is CASSQEEGSYNEQFF. The CDR3 bases are TGTGCCAGCAGCCAAGAGGAGGGCTCCTACAATGAGCAGTTCTTC.

The chain couples TRBV18 to TRBJ1-1; 7 nucleotides agree with TRBD1. CDR1 is KGHSH and CDR2 is LQKENI in the germline V gene. This CDR3 contains 13 residues. Losses at the gene ends were 5 bases for V and 4 bases for J; bases not matched to a gene: 4. The CDR3 DNA is TGTGCCAGCTCAACCGACAGGGCCACTGAAGCTTTCTTT. Translation: CASSTDRATEAFF.

The chain joins TRBV2 to TRBJ1-4; a possible D gene is TRBD1 (5 bases). Germline values: CDR1 SNHLY, CDR2 FYNNEI. The CDR3 has 13 amino acids. The germline V and J ends were trimmed by 7 bases and 3 bases, with 9 bases remaining between them. Written as DNA, the CDR3 is TGTGCCAGCATTTCGGGGGCTAATGAAAAACTGTTTTTT. Protein product: CASISGANEKLFF.

The gene calls are TRBV14 and TRBJ2-3; 12 bases are a match to TRBD2. CDR1 is SGHDN, CDR2 FVKESK, per germline. The CDR3 is 18 amino acids. Trimming removed 1 base from V and 2 bases from J; junction bases left unmatched: 7. The CDR3 DNA sequence: TGTGCCAGCAGCCAAGGACTAGCGGGGGCCGATTTCACAGATACGCAGTATTTT. Translated, it gives CASSQGLAGADFTDTQYF.

The CDR3 nucleotides are TGTGCCAGCTCAAGCCATTGGAACACTGAAGCTTTCTTT. This encodes CASSSHWNTEAFF. The chain links TRBV19 to TRBJ1-1; no clear D gene. Germline lookup yields CDR1 LNHDA and CDR2 SQIVND (reference sequence). The V end lost 9 bases, the J end lost 1 base, and 12 bases lay between the germline ends. The length of the CDR3 is 13 residues.

This rearrangement joins TRBV24-1 to TRBJ2-1; D possibly corresponds to TRBD2 (6 bases). This CDR3 is 13 amino acids long. Germline CDR1 KGHDR, CDR2 SFDVKD. The V and J ends lost 4 bases and 14 bases respectively, with 17 bases between them. The CDR3 bases are TGTGCCACCAGTGAACCAAGGGGACTGGTAGAGTTCTTC. This translates into CATSEPRGLVEFF.

The chain has TRBV27 and TRBJ1-6; D is perhaps TRBD1 (6 bases). Germline V gene sequence: CDR1 MNHEY, CDR2 SMNVEV (reference sequence). CDR3 length: 15 residues. With 3 bases removed from V and 8 bases from J, the gap between germline ends came to 14 bases. CDR3 coding DNA: TGTGCCAGCAGTTTGACCGACCCAGGGGATTCACCCCTCCACTTT. Its translation is CASSLTDPGDSPLHF.

The genes are TRBV6-5 and TRBJ2-3; 7 bases fit TRBD1. V shed 6 bases and J 2 bases; nucleotides not matched to a gene: 8. Per the germline V gene, CDR1 is MNHEY and CDR2 is SVGAGI. The CDR3 consists of 15 residues. The CDR3 nucleotides are TGTGCCAGCAGCCTAATGACAGGGCCCACAGATACGCAGTATTTT. This encodes CASSLMTGPTDTQYF.

The chain couples TRBV3-1 (or the pseudogene TRBV3-2) to TRBJ1-6; D uncertain. CDR3 length: 15 residues. V was trimmed by 4 bases and J by 1 base, leaving 8 bases between them. CDR1 and CDR2 from the germline V gene are LGHDT and YNNKEL (reference sequence). CDR3 region: CASSPTGSYNSPLHF. DNA of the CDR3: TGTGCCAGCAGCCCCACGGGGTCCTATAATTCACCCCTCCACTTT.

The gene calls are TRBV7-9 and TRBJ1-4; 9 bases are shared with TRBD1. This CDR3 spans 14 amino acids. J was trimmed by 8 bases and V by 5 bases; bases with no gene match: 6. Germline CDR1 reads SEHNR; CDR2 reads FQNEAQ (reference sequence). The CDR3 bases are TGTGCCAGCAGCACCGGGACAGGGCAAGAAAAACTGTTTTTT. Translation gives CASSTGTGQEKLFF.

This clone has only one observation. The chain is built from TRBV10-3 and TRBJ2-1; D is perhaps TRBD1 or TRBD2 (6 bases each). The CDR3 is 17 residues long. Trimming removed 3 bases at V and 2 bases at J, with 17 bases between. Germline V gene sequence: CDR1 ENHRY, CDR2 SYGVKD. This chain's CDR3 is CAISEGVLGGTYNEQFF. CDR3 coding DNA: TGTGCCATCAGTGAAGGGGTATTAGGGGGGACCTACAATGAGCAGTTCTTC.

The chain combines TRBV6-1 with TRBJ2-7; perhaps TRBD2 as D (5 bases). The V and J ends lost 1 base and 7 bases respectively, with 14 bases between them. Germline loops: CDR1 MNHNS, CDR2 SASEGT. The CDR3 length is 14 residues. The CDR3 sequence is CASSEDPRRREQYF. The CDR3 DNA is TGTGCCAGCAGTGAAGACCCGAGGAGGCGGGAGCAGTACTTC.

The rearrangement uses TRBV5-4 and TRBJ2-1; D is unclear. V gave up 5 bases and J gave up 4 bases, with 16 bases separating them. The germline V gene has CDR1 SGHNT and CDR2 YYREEE (reference sequence). The CDR3 consists of 15 residues. In DNA, the CDR3 is TGTGCCAGCAGTCAAGGCCTAAACGGGTACAATGAGCAGTTCTTC. Amino acids: CASSQGLNGYNEQFF.

V is TRBV4-2 and J is TRBJ2-3, with 13 bases identical to TRBD2. CDR3 size: 17 residues. From germline, CDR1 is LGHNA and CDR2 YNFKEQ. Losses at the gene ends were 1 base for V and 6 bases for J; bases not matched to a gene: 7. The CDR3, as DNA: TGTGCCAGCAGCCAAGTGGAACTAGCGGGAGGGCCGGATACGCAGTATTTT. This encodes CASSQVELAGGPDTQYF.

This sequence joins TRBV4-2 and TRBJ2-1; 12 nucleotides line up with TRBD1. With 1 base clipped from V and 8 bases from J, the junction kept 6 bases outside the gene matches. CDR3 length: 16 residues. Per the germline V gene, CDR1 is LGHNA and CDR2 is YNFKEQ. The CDR3 DNA is TGTGCCAGCAGCCAAGGGGGACAGGGGGCGGGGGATGAGCAGTTCTTC. Translating gives CASSQGGQGAGDEQFF.

The V and J genes are TRBV18 and TRBJ2-5, with a possible D match to TRBD2 (6 bases). Germline V gives CDR1 KGHSH, CDR2 LQKENI. The germline V and J ends were trimmed by 3 bases and 5 bases, with 16 bases remaining between them. The CDR3 totals 15 residues. In nucleotides, the CDR3 is TGTGCCAGCTCACCGACCGGTGGGGGGTTGGAGACCCAGTACTTC. Its protein product is CASSPTGGGLETQYF.

This rearrangement joins TRBV6-2 or TRBV6-3 to TRBJ2-5, with 9 bases aligning to TRBD2. Germline V gene lookup returns CDR1 MNHEY and CDR2 SVGEGT. V was clipped by 1 base and J by 0 bases; unmatched bases: 3. CDR3 length equals 16 residues. In DNA, the CDR3 is TGTGCCAGCAGTTACTGGGGCGGGAGGGACCAAGAGACCCAGTACTTC. It encodes CASSYWGGRDQETQYF.

This clone was seen just once. CDR3 loop: CASSLWNRGDTIYF. CDR3 bases: TGTGCCAGCAGCTTGTGGAACAGGGGGGACACCATATATTTT. The chain is built from TRBV5-6 and TRBJ1-3; 8 nucleotides line up with TRBD1. V shed 1 base, J shed 8 bases, and the junction held 5 bases outside the gene matches. Germline-derived CDR1 and CDR2 are SGHDT and YYEEEE. The CDR3 runs 14 residues.

V gene TRBV10-1 combines with J gene TRBJ1-5; 7 bases map to TRBD1. Germline lookup yields CDR1 WNHNN and CDR2 SYGVQD (reference sequence). The V gene end was trimmed by 6 bases and the J gene end by 4 bases; junction bases not matched to a gene: 3. The CDR3 runs 13 residues. Here the CDR3 reads CASRLTGNQPQHF. In nucleotides, the CDR3 is TGCGCCAGCAGGCTGACAGGGAATCAGCCCCAGCATTTT.

The chain uses TRBV6-5 and TRBJ2-7; 7 bases are shared with TRBD2. The CDR3 extends over 15 amino acids. From germline, CDR1 is MNHEY and CDR2 SVGAGI. After removal of 6 bases from V and 1 base from J, the junction contained 9 bases not matched to a gene. The CDR3 nucleotides read TGTGCCAGCAGACTCGCGGGAGTGGGGTCCTACGAGCAGTACTTC. Translating it yields CASRLAGVGSYEQYF.

V usage is TRBV27 and J usage is TRBJ2-1, with 9 bases that match TRBD2. Germline V gene sequence: CDR1 MNHEY, CDR2 SMNVEV (reference sequence). Unmatched junction bases numbered 7, after V lost 7 bases and J lost 0 bases. CDR3 length: 16 amino acids. The CDR3 loop is CASIGSGRSSYNEQFF. DNA of the CDR3: TGTGCCAGCATAGGTAGCGGGAGAAGCTCCTACAATGAGCAGTTCTTC.

The V and J genes are TRBV7-2 and TRBJ1-5; the D is unclear. This CDR3 spans 13 amino acids. Deletions cut 4 bases from V and 4 bases from J, with 8 bases between. The germline CDR1 and CDR2 sequences are SGHTA and FQGNSA. The CDR3 region has the DNA TGTGCCAGCAGCTACGCCACTAATCAGCCCCAGCATTTT. Protein sequence: CASSYATNQPQHF.

This clone appeared a few times. This chain links TRBV5-4 with TRBJ2-2, with 9 bases aligning to TRBD1. V trimming: 0 bases; J trimming: 4 bases; junction bases outside the gene matches: 1. From germline, CDR1 is SGHNT and CDR2 YYREEE (reference sequence). This CDR3 region has 15 residues. Here the CDR3 DNA reads TGTGCCAGCAGCTTGGTGACAGGGGGCACCGGGGAGCTGTTTTTT. Residues: CASSLVTGGTGELFF.

The chain employs TRBV30 and TRBJ1-6, with a possible D match to TRBD1 (6 bases). With 0 bases removed from V and 11 bases from J, the gap between germline ends came to 14 bases. Germline CDR1 and CDR2: GTSNPN and SVGIG (reference sequence). The CDR3 length is 14 residues. The CDR3 is CAWSVLKGVAPLHF. Here the CDR3 DNA reads TGTGCCTGGAGTGTACTAAAGGGGGTCGCACCCCTCCACTTT. The full variable domain, in which reference TRBV30 and TRBJ1-6 provide the parts outside the CDR3, is SQTIHQWPATLVQPVGSPLSLECTVEGTSNPNLYWYRQAAGRGLQLLFYSVGIGQISSEVPQNLSASRPQDRQFILSSKKLLLSDSGFYLCAWSVLKGVAPLHFGNGTRLTVT.

The chain has TRBV19 and TRBJ2-5; 7 positions match TRBD1. CDR1 and CDR2 (germline): LNHDA, SQIVND (reference sequence). The CDR3 has 14 amino acids. Trimming removed 6 bases from V and 2 bases from J; junction bases left unmatched: 6. CDR3 nucleotides: TGTGCCAGTAGGCTAAGGGGACAGCAAGAGACCCAGTACTTC. It translates to CASRLRGQQETQYF.